The 20 T cell receptor beta chains reported below all come from one sample, sequenced in a study of T cell repertoires in cytomegalovirus infection. Using its own MiXCR run on the reads, TCRdb lists one record per CDR3 protein. The data show roughly 300,000 distinct CDR3 sequences, 25% seen once. Input material: PBMCs. These receptors were collected from a human donor in good health (CMV status not recorded). Some clones in this sample may be carry-over from other donors' samples.

This clonotype appeared many times. V gene TRBV11-2 combines with J gene TRBJ2-5; D unclear. The CDR3 extends over 13 amino acids. V was trimmed by 2 bases and J by 7 bases, leaving 11 bases between them. Germline CDR1 SGHAT, CDR2 FQNNGV. The CDR3, as DNA: TGTGCCAGCAGCTTAAATTCGGCAGGGACCCAGTACTTC. This codes for CASSLNSAGTQYF.

The chain joins TRBV27 to TRBJ2-2, with 9 bases matching TRBD2. The CDR3 consists of 16 residues. Germline V gene sequence: CDR1 MNHEY, CDR2 SMNVEV (reference sequence). The trim removed 5 bases at V and 5 bases at J, leaving 9 bases unmatched. The CDR3 region is CASSPLGGGVTGELFF. Here the CDR3 DNA reads TGTGCCAGCAGTCCCTTAGGCGGGGGGGTGACCGGGGAGCTGTTTTTT.

This clonotype was counted between two and nine times. V is TRBV29-1 and J is TRBJ2-1, with 8 bases aligning to TRBD1. Germline V gives CDR1 SQVTM, CDR2 ANQGSEA. There are 14 residues in the CDR3. V was pared by 4 bases and J by 0 bases, with 2 bases of the junction left unmatched. The DNA for the CDR3 is TGCAGCGTTGGACAGGGGAGCTCCTACAATGAGCAGTTCTTC. Translating gives CSVGQGSSYNEQFF.

The chain carries TRBV11-2 and TRBJ1-1; 9 nucleotides agree with TRBD1. From germline, CDR1 is SGHAT and CDR2 FQNNGV. V dropped 6 bases and J dropped 0; count of bases not matched to a gene: 8. The CDR3 spans 16 residues. This CDR3 reads CASRKTGGGVNTEAFF. CDR3 in DNA: TGTGCCAGCAGAAAGACAGGGGGGGGCGTGAACACTGAAGCTTTCTTT.

The V gene is TRBV9, the J gene TRBJ2-7; unclear D gene. CDR3 length: 16 residues. CDR1 is SGDLS and CDR2 is YYNGEE in the germline V gene. V was pared by 4 bases and J by 2 bases, with 19 bases between. CDR3 in amino acids: CASSKRERAGTYEQYF. CDR3 DNA: TGTGCCAGCAGCAAAAGGGAAAGGGCAGGAACCTACGAGCAGTACTTC.

This clonotype was seen repeatedly, ten times or more. The chain couples TRBV7-3 to TRBJ1-2; D remains ambiguous. The length of the CDR3 is 13 residues. Trimming removed 5 bases at V and 8 bases at J, with 15 bases between. Looked up from germline, CDR1 is SGHTA and CDR2 is FQGTGA. CDR3 sequence reads: CASSPGRHEGYTF. Here the CDR3 DNA reads TGTGCCAGCAGCCCCGGTCGACACGAAGGCTACACCTTC.

The sample holds many counts of this clonotype. This rearrangement joins TRBV7-2 to TRBJ2-1; 9 bases fit TRBD2. With V trimmed by 1 base and J by 10 bases, 11 bases remained unmatched. Germline V lookup: CDR1 SGHTA, CDR2 FQGNSA. This CDR3 is 16 amino acids long. The CDR3 protein is CASSLDGSGRGEEQFF. The CDR3, as DNA: TGTGCCAGCAGCTTAGATGGTAGCGGGAGAGGTGAGGAGCAGTTCTTC.

Notes on this clonotype: Just one base apart from a much larger clone, this may be a read error. This chain connects TRBV6-5 to TRBJ2-1; TRBD1 matches at 10 bases. Germline-derived CDR1 and CDR2 are MNHEY and SVGAGI. The CDR3 is made up of 15 amino acids. This chain's CDR3 is CVSSEAGTGAGEQFF. The CDR3 DNA reads TGTGTCAGCAGTGAAGCCGGGACAGGGGCTGGTGAGCAGTTCTTC.

The V call is TRBV19, the J call TRBJ1-5; a weak D match, TRBD1 (6 bases). V lost 5 bases and J 6 bases, leaving 14 bases between the germline ends. Per the germline V gene, CDR1 is LNHDA and CDR2 is SQIVND (reference sequence). CDR3 length: 14 amino acids. For the CDR3, the DNA is TGTGCCAGTAGTCACAGGGAGCGCGGTCAGCCCCAGCATTTT. It yields the protein CASSHRERGQPQHF.

As regards this clonotype: One junction end disagrees with the germline gene, perhaps due to a read error. This chain connects TRBV7-9 to TRBJ2-1, with TRBD2 identical over 10 bases. Germline V gene lookup returns CDR1 SEHNR and CDR2 FQNEAQ (reference sequence). The CDR3 runs 15 residues. This CDR3 is CASTLTTSGYNEQFF. CDR3 bases: TGTGCCAGCACCTTAACGACTAGCGGGTACAATGAGCAGTTCTTC.

This clonotype was observed a handful of times. V and J are TRBV5-1 and TRBJ1-1, with TRBD1 as a possible D gene (6 bases). Germline V gene lookup returns CDR1 SGHRS and CDR2 YFSETQ. The CDR3 spans 16 residues. The V and J ends lost 4 bases and 1 base respectively, with 17 bases between them. This CDR3 is CASSPSGQGSNTEAFF. In DNA form, the CDR3 reads TGCGCCAGCAGCCCCTCGGGGCAGGGGTCGAACACTGAAGCTTTCTTT.

The chain's CDR3 is CASSLACYNEQFF. For the CDR3, the DNA is TGTGCCAGCAGTTTAGCTTGTTACAATGAGCAGTTCTTC. The chain has TRBV12-3 or TRBV12-4 and TRBJ2-1; D is undetermined. V was cut by 0 bases and J by 4 bases, with 4 bases left in between. The CDR3 runs 13 residues.

This sequence joins TRBV20-1 and TRBJ2-5; 8 positions agree with TRBD2. The length of the CDR3 is 15 residues. The ends lost 0 bases at V and 4 bases at J; junction bases unmatched: 7. Germline V CDR1 and CDR2: DFQATT, SNEGSKA (reference sequence). The CDR3 reads CSARDWQRGLETQYF. The CDR3 DNA follows: TGCAGTGCTAGAGATTGGCAGCGGGGGCTAGAGACCCAGTACTTC.

This clonotype was found many times. The chain recombines TRBV7-7 with TRBJ2-1; 12 positions agree with TRBD1. CDR3 length: 15 residues. Unmatched junction bases numbered 4, after V lost 1 base and J lost 9 bases. Germline lookup yields CDR1 SSHAT and CDR2 FNYEAQ (reference sequence). CDR3 DNA: TGTGCCAGCAGCTTAGTAGGGACAGGGGGCACTGAGCAGTTCTTC. Residues: CASSLVGTGGTEQFF.

This clonotype was observed many times. The chain has TRBV12-3 or TRBV12-4 and TRBJ2-7, with D perhaps matching TRBD1 (7 bases). V lost 3 bases and J lost 3, with 12 bases in between. The CDR3 totals 14 residues. For the CDR3, the DNA is TGTGCCAGCAGTTTCTCAGGGGGGCGCTACGAGCAGTACTTC. It is translated as CASSFSGGRYEQYF.

The V and J genes are TRBV30 and TRBJ2-1; D ambiguous. The germline CDR1 and CDR2 sequences are GTSNPN and SVGIG (reference sequence). The CDR3 is 14 amino acids. V was cut by 0 bases and J by 1 base, with 7 bases left in between. DNA for the CDR3: TGTGCCTGGAGTGTTTTCGGGTCCTACAATGAGCAGTTCTTC. Its protein is CAWSVFGSYNEQFF.

This clonotype was detected many times. The chain is built from TRBV11-2 and TRBJ1-1; unclear D gene. Per germline, CDR1 SGHAT and CDR2 FQNNGV. CDR3 length: 13 amino acids. Trimming cost V 3 bases and J 7 bases, with 12 bases left between them. DNA of the CDR3: TGTGCCAGCAGCTTGCGGCGAGGACTTGAAGCTTTCTTT. This translates into CASSLRRGLEAFF. The variable domain in full, completed from reference TRBV11-2 and TRBJ1-1, reads EAGVAQSPRYKIIEKRQSVAFWCNPISGHATLYWYQQILGQGPKLLIQFQNNGVVDDSQLPKDRFSAERLKGVDSTLKIQPAKLEDSAVYLCASSLRRGLEAFFGQGTRLTVV.

The chain couples TRBV10-2 to TRBJ2-3; 8 bases are shared with TRBD1. Per the germline V gene, CDR1 is WSHSY and CDR2 is SAAADI. Losses at the gene ends were 7 bases for V and 4 bases for J; bases not matched to a gene: 7. The CDR3 extends over 14 amino acids. The CDR3 DNA reads as TGCGCCAGCAATAGACAGGGGATGCCAGATACGCAGTATTTT. Translating gives CASNRQGMPDTQYF.

Ten or more counts support this clonotype. The chain has TRBV7-2 and TRBJ2-5; D gene unclear. The CDR3 extends over 14 amino acids. Germline V gene lookup returns CDR1 SGHTA and CDR2 FQGNSA. V was clipped by 1 base and J by 5 bases, with 11 bases between them. The CDR3, as DNA: TGTGCCAGCAGCTTAGGCCTGGGTGGGGAGACCCAGTACTTC. Encoded protein: CASSLGLGGETQYF. Looking up the rest from reference TRBV7-2 and TRBJ2-5 gives the full variable domain: GAGVSQSPSNKVTEKGKDVELRCDPISGHTALYWYRQSLGQGLEFLIYFQGNSAPDKSGLPSDRFSAERTGGSVSTLTIQRTQQEDSAVYLCASSLGLGGETQYFGPGTRLLVL.

V gene TRBV10-3 combines with J gene TRBJ2-1; D is uncertain. The CDR3 is made up of 12 amino acids. The V and J ends lost 3 bases and 10 bases respectively, with 10 bases between them. Germline assignment: CDR1 ENHRY and CDR2 SYGVKD. The CDR3, as DNA: TGTGCCATCAGTGAATCGTGGCAGGAGCAGTTCTTC. Translated: CAISESWQEQFF.